This TCR beta chain is from a study of T-cell reconstitution after alpha-beta-depleted transplantation in children. As it was prepared, the TCRbeta library received unique molecular identifiers. TCRdb reprocessed the PCR reads via MiXCR and lists one record per CDR3 protein. The sample has a few hundred thousand distinct CDR3 sequences, almost 10% seen once; the top ten hold roughly a tenth. Trimming took 4 bases from V and 4 from J, leaving 13 bases between them. This CDR3 is built from 13 residues. Per the germline V gene, CDR1 is DFQATT and CDR2 is SNEGSKA (reference sequence). This material consisted of PBMCs from the stem cell graft donor, taken from the stem cell graft. The genes are TRBV20-1 and TRBJ2-5; D is possibly TRBD2 (7 bases). The TCR originated in a human donor who donated a stem cell graft to a child with SCID. The CDR3 coding sequence is TGCAGTGCTAAGCTGGGGGGGCCAGAGACCCAGTACTTC. The encoded protein is CSAKLGGPETQYF.